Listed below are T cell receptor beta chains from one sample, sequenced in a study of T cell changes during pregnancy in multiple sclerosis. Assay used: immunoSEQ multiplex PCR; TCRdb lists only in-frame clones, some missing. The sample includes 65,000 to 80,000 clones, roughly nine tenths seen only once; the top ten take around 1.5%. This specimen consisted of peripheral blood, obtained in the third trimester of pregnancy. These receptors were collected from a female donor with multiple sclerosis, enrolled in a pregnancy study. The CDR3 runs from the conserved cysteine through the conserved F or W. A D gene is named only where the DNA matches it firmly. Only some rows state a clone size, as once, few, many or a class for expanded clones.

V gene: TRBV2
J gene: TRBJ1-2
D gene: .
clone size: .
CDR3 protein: CATSQETYGYTF
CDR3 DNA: TGTGCCACTTCCCAAGAGACTTATGGCTACACCTTC

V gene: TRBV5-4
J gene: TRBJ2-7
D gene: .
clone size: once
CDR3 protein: CASSRGWSETYEQYF
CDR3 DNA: TGTGCCAGCAGCCGGGGGTGGAGTGAGACCTACGAGCAGTACTTC

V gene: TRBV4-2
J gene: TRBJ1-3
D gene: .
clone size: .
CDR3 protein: CASSQEVGAPIVDTIYF
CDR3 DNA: TGTGCCAGCAGCCAAGAGGTGGGGGCACCCATTGTGGACACCATATATTTT

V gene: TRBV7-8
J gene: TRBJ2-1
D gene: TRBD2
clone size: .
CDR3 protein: CASSLDGRAYNEQFF
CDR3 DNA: TGTGCCAGCAGCTTAGACGGGAGGGCCTACAATGAGCAGTTCTTC

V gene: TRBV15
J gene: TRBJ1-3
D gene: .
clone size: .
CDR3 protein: CATSRGEGLTGNTIYF
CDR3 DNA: TGTGCCACCAGCAGGGGTGAGGGCTTGACTGGAAACACCATATATTTT

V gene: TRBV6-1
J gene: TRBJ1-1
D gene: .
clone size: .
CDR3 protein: CASSDQMNTEAFF
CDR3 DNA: TGTGCCAGCAGTGACCAGATGAACACTGAAGCTTTCTTT

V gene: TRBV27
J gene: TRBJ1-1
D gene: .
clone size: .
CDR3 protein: CASSWGLDSEAFF
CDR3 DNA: TGTGCCAGCAGTTGGGGGCTCGATAGTGAAGCTTTCTTT

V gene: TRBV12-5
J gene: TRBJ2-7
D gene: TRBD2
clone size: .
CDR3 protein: CASGLFSTLAGRSYEQYF
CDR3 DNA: TGTGCTAGTGGTTTGTTCTCGACGCTAGCGGGGCGCTCCTACGAGCAGTACTTC

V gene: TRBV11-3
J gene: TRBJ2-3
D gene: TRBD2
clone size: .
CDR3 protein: CASSLSSGTSTDTQYF
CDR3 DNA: TGTGCCAGCAGCTTATCTAGCGGTACTAGCACAGATACGCAGTATTTT

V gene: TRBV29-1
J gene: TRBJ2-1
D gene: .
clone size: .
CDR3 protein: CSATHTYNEQFF
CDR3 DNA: TGCAGCGCGACACACACTTACAATGAGCAGTTCTTC

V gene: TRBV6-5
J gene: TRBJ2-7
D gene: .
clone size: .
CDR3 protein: CASSYSRDYTYEQYF
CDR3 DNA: TGTGCCAGCAGTTACTCCCGCGACTATACATACGAGCAGTACTTC

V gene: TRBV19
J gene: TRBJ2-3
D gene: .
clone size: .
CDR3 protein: CASSMAGWRADTQYF
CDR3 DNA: TGTGCCAGTAGTATGGCAGGGTGGAGGGCAGATACGCAGTATTTT

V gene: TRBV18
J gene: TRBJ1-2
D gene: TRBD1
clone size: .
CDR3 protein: CASSPETGRYGYTF
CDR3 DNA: TGTGCCAGCTCACCGGAGACAGGGAGATATGGCTACACCTTC

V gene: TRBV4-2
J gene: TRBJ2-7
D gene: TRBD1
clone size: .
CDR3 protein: CASRTSGQTYEQYF
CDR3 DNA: TGTGCCAGCAGGACATCGGGACAGACCTACGAGCAGTACTTC

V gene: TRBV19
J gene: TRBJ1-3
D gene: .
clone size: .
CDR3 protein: CASSAFSGNTIYF
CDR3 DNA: TGTGCCAGTAGTGCGTTCTCTGGAAACACCATATATTTT

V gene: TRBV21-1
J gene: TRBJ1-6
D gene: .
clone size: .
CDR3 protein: CASSKERDENSPLHF
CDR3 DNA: TGTGCCAGCAGCAAAGAACGGGATGAGAATTCACCCCTCCACTTT

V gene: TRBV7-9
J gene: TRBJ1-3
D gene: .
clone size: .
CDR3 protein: CASRQASGNTIYF
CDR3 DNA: TGTGCCAGCAGACAGGCCTCTGGAAACACCATATATTTT

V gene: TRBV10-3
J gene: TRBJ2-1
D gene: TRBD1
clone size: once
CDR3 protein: CAISVPGQGKSSYNEQFF
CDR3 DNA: TGTGCCATCTCAGTCCCGGGACAGGGAAAGAGCTCCTACAATGAGCAGTTCTTC

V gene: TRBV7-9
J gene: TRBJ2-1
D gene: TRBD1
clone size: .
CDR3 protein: CASSPWPGTGKNEQFF
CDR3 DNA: TGTGCCAGCAGCCCCTGGCCCGGGACAGGTAAGAATGAGCAGTTCTTC

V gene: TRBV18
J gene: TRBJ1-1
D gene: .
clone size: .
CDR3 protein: CASSPPVSREAFF
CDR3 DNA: TGTGCCAGCTCACCACCGGTTAGTAGAGAAGCTTTCTTT

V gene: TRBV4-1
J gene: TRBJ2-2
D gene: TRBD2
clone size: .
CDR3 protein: CASSHSGLVVGTGELFF
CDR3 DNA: TGCGCCAGCAGCCATTCAGGACTAGTGGTCGGCACCGGGGAGCTGTTTTTT

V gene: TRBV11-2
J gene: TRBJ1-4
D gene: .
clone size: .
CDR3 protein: CASSQGAGAGTNEKLFF
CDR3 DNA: TGTGCCAGCAGCCAAGGGGCAGGGGCAGGAACTAATGAAAAACTGTTTTTT

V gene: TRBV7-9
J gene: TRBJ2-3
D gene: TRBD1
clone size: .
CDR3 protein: CASRRTGGSTDTQYF
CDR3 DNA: TGTGCCAGCCGACGGACAGGGGGCTCAACAGATACGCAGTATTTT

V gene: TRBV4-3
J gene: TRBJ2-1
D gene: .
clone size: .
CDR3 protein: CASSQSGGHNEQFF
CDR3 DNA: TGCGCCAGCAGCCAATCCGGGGGACACAATGAGCAGTTCTTC

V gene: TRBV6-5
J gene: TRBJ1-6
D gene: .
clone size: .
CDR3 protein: CASSYGPYNSPLHF
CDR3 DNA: TGTGCCAGCAGTTACGGCCCTTATAATTCACCCCTCCACTTT

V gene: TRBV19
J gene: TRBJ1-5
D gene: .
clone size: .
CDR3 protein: CASTDPRGYQPQHF
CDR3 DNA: TGTGCCAGTACCGATCCCCGTGGCTATCAGCCCCAGCATTTT

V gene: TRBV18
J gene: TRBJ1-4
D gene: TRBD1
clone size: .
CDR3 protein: CASSRDSQNEKLFF
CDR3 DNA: TGTGCCAGCTCTAGGGACAGCCAGAATGAAAAACTGTTTTTT

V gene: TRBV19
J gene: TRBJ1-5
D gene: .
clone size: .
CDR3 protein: CASSMLGQPQHF
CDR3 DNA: TGTGCCAGTAGTATGCTCGGTCAGCCCCAGCATTTT

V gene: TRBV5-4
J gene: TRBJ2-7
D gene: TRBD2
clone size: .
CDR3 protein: CASSGFGSGTPSYGEQYF
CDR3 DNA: TGTGCCAGCAGCGGATTTGGTAGCGGGACCCCAAGCTACGGCGAGCAGTACTTC

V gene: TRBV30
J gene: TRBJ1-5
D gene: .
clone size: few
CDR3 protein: CAWSSNTNQPQHF
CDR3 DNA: TGTGCCTGGAGCAGTAACACCAATCAGCCCCAGCATTTT

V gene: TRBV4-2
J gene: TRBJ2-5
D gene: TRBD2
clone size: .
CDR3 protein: CASSQDLGGSETQYF
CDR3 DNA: TGTGCCAGCAGCCAAGATTTGGGCGGGAGTGAGACCCAGTACTTC

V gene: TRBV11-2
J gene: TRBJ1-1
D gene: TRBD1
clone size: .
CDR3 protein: CASSGQANTEAFF
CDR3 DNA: TGTGCCAGCAGCGGACAGGCGAACACTGAAGCTTTCTTT

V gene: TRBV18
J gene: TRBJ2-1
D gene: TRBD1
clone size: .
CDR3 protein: CASSPLQGEAYNEQFF
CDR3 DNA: TGTGCCAGCTCACCATTACAGGGGGAGGCCTACAATGAGCAGTTCTTC

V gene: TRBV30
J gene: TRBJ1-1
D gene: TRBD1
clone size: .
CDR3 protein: CAFPDRGKTFF
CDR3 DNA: TGTGCCTTTCCTGACAGGGGGAAAACTTTCTTT

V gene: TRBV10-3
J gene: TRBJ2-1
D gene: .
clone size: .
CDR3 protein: CAISERTETYNEQFF
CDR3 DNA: TGTGCCATCAGTGAAAGGACAGAAACTTACAATGAGCAGTTCTTC

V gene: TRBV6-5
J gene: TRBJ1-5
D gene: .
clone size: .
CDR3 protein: CASSANTGKGQPQHF
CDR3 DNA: TGTGCCAGCAGCGCCAATACAGGGAAAGGACAGCCCCAGCATTTT

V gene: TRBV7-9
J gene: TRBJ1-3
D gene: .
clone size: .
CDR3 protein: CASSLQGSMDTIYF
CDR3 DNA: TGTGCCAGCAGCTTACAGGGGTCGATGGACACCATATATTTT

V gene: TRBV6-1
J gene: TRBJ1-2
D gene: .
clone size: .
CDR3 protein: CASRTSDIYGYTF
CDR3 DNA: TGTGCCAGCAGAACCTCTGACATCTATGGCTACACCTTC

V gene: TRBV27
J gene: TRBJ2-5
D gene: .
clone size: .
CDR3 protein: CASSGGPGTQYF
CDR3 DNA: TGTGCCAGCAGTGGGGGCCCCGGGACCCAGTACTTC

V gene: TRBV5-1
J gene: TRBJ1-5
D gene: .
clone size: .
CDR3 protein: CASSSGTGGQPQHF
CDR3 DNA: TGCGCCAGCAGCTCGGGGACGGGGGGTCAGCCCCAGCATTTT

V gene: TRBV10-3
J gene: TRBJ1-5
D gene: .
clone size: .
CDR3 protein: CATTDGNNQPQHF
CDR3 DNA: TGTGCCACCACGGACGGGAACAATCAGCCCCAGCATTTT

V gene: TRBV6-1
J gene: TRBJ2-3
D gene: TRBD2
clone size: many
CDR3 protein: CASSEDKRETVSDTQYF
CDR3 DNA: TGTGCCAGCAGTGAAGATAAGCGGGAGACTGTCTCAGATACGCAGTATTTT

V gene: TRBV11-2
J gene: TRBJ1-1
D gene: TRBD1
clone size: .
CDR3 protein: CASSLGSRNRGTEAFF
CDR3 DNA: TGTGCCAGCAGCTTAGGTTCCCGGAACAGGGGCACTGAAGCTTTCTTT

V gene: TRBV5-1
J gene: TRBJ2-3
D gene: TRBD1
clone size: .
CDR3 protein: CASSQRQGVGTDTQYF
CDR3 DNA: TGCGCCAGCAGCCAAAGACAGGGGGTTGGCACAGATACGCAGTATTTT

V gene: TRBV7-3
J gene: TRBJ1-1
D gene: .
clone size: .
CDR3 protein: CASSPGRGNTEAFF
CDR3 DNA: TGTGCCAGCAGCCCCGGGAGGGGGAACACTGAAGCTTTCTTT

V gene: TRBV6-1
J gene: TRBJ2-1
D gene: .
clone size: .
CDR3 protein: CASSGDYNEQFF
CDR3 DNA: TGTGCCAGCAGTGGAGATTACAATGAGCAGTTCTTC

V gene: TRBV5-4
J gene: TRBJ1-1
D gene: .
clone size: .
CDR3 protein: CASSSGGIGTEAFF
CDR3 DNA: TGTGCCAGCAGCTCGGGGGGAATAGGCACTGAAGCTTTCTTT

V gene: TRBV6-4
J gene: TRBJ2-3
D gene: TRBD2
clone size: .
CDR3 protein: CASSDLPGTSGTDTQYF
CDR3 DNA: TGTGCCAGCAGTGACCTTCCGGGGACTAGCGGCACAGATACGCAGTATTTT